These T cell receptor beta chains were read from a single sample in a study of shared clonotypes between healthy human individuals. Using immunoSEQ multiplex PCR, the repertoire was profiled, and TCRdb retains in-frame clones only, with some absent. The sample shows 2 million to 2.5 million clones, 85% to 95% of them seen only once. Source material: naive CD8+ T cells from PBMCs. These receptors all come from a man aged 18 to 30 in good health. Some clones in this sample may be carry-over from other donors' samples. CDR3s include the opening cysteine and the closing phenylalanine or tryptophan. The D gene is left open where the match is weak. Clone size appears in some rows only: once, few, many, or a class for an expanded clone.

>TRBV13|TRBJ2-2|.|.
TGTGCCAGCAGCTTAAGGGCCCCAATGAACACCGGGGAGCTGTTTTTT
CASSLRAPMNTGELFF
>TRBV2|TRBJ1-1|.|.
TGTGCCAGCAGTGACAGTTGGGGCTCTGAAGCTTTCTTT
CASSDSWGSEAFF
>TRBV5-6|TRBJ1-2|.|.
TGTGCCAGCAGCTTGGTTGGGGTCCTCTATGGCTACACCTTC
CASSLVGVLYGYTF
>TRBV6-1|TRBJ2-1|.|.
TGTGCCAGCAGCCCAGGCGTTGGCGGATCAGAGCAGTTCTTC
CASSPGVGGSEQFF
>TRBV27|TRBJ1-1|.|.
TGTGCCAGCAGTTTAAGGGCGGGCCCCCCGTGGACTGAAGCTTTCTTT
CASSLRAGPPWTEAFF
>TRBV27|TRBJ2-3|once|.
TGTGCCAGCAGTTTATCGGCGAGCACAGATACGCAGTATTTT
CASSLSASTDTQYF
>TRBV5-6|TRBJ2-1|.|TRBD2
TGTGCCAGCAGCTTAGGGGACTACTACAATGAGCAGTTCTTC
CASSLGDYYNEQFF
>TRBV5-5|TRBJ2-7|.|.
TGTGCCAGCAGCTTGGTAACAGGGAATATCGAGCAGTACTTC
CASSLVTGNIEQYF
>TRBV7-2|TRBJ1-1|.|.
TGTGCCAGCACCCCGGGGACCATGAACACTGAAGCTTTCTTT
CASTPGTMNTEAFF
>TRBV5-1|TRBJ2-1|.|.
TGCGCCAGCAGCTTGAGCTCCTACAATGAGCAGTTCTTC
CASSLSSYNEQFF
>TRBV9|TRBJ1-1|.|.
TGTGCCAGCAGCGGAGGGAGGTTCAACACTGAAGCTTTCTTT
CASSGGRFNTEAFF
>TRBV19|TRBJ2-7|.|TRBD1
TGTGCCAGTAGTACGGACAGGGAGCACTACGAGCAGTACTTC
CASSTDREHYEQYF
>TRBV29-1|TRBJ2-5|.|.
TGCAGCGTGTACAAGGGACTTCTACAAGAGACCCAGTACTTC
CSVYKGLLQETQYF
>TRBV29-1|TRBJ2-2|.|.
TGCAGCGCAGCTATCACCGGGGAGCTGTTTTTT
CSAAITGELFF
>TRBV29-1|TRBJ1-2|.|TRBD1
TGCAGCGTGACCTCGGACAGGGTGGATCGGCCGGGCTATGGCTACACCTTC
CSVTSDRVDRPGYGYTF
>TRBV7-9|TRBJ2-7|.|TRBD2
TGTGCCAGCAGTGGGACTAGCGGGAGGATCTCCTACGAGCAGTACTTC
CASSGTSGRISYEQYF
>TRBV6-1|TRBJ1-2|.|TRBD1
TGTGCCAGCAGAACAGGGGGGAAGGGCTATGGCTACACCTTC
CASRTGGKGYGYTF
>TRBV7-8|TRBJ2-3|.|.
TGTGCCAGCAGCTTAGCACTAGACACAGATACGCAGTATTTT
CASSLALDTDTQYF
>TRBV7-9|TRBJ2-5|.|TRBD1
TGTGCCAGCAGCGCCGGACAGGCCCAAGAGACCCAGTACTTC
CASSAGQAQETQYF
>TRBV27|TRBJ2-3|.|TRBD2
TGTGCCAGCCGAGGACTAGCGGGAGTAACAGATACGCAGTATTTT
CASRGLAGVTDTQYF
>TRBV7-6|TRBJ2-3|.|.
TGTGCCAGCAGCTTCCCCGGGAGCACAGATACGCAGTATTTT
CASSFPGSTDTQYF
>TRBV13|TRBJ1-3|.|TRBD1
TGTGCCAGCAGCTTAGGAGGGGGCGGAAACACCATATATTTT
CASSLGGGGNTIYF
>TRBV7-9|TRBJ2-7|.|.
TGTGCCAGCAGCCAAGGACAGTCCTACGAGCAGTACTTC
CASSQGQSYEQYF
>TRBV7-9|TRBJ2-6|.|.
TGTGCCAGCCGCAAGGGTTCCCCTGGGGCCAACGTCCTGACTTTC
CASRKGSPGANVLTF
>TRBV7-9|TRBJ2-2|.|.
TGTGCCAGCCTGGTTCCCGCCGGGGAGCTGTTTTTT
CASLVPAGELFF
>TRBV7-8|TRBJ1-1|.|.
TGTGCCAGCAGCTTACCTGAAGGGGGGGACACTGAAGCTTTCTTT
CASSLPEGGDTEAFF
>TRBV6-1|TRBJ2-1|.|.
TGTGCCAGCAGTGAAGAGGCGCCAGACGAGTTCTTC
CASSEEAPDEFF
>TRBV6-6|TRBJ2-7|.|.
TGTGCCAGCAGTTACGCGGGACAGCACTACGAGCAGTACTTC
CASSYAGQHYEQYF
>TRBV9|TRBJ2-1|once|.
TGTGCCAGCAGCGTAGTCCCGACTAGAGCGAATAGTGAGCAGTTCTTC
CASSVVPTRANSEQFF
>TRBV6-6|TRBJ1-5|once|.
TGTGCCAGCAGGAGGGGGGATAGCAATCAGCCCCAGCATTTT
CASRRGDSNQPQHF
>TRBV27|TRBJ2-1|.|.
TGTGCCAGCCTATCGACAGGTGGTAGGGAGCAGTTCTTC
CASLSTGGREQFF
>TRBV9|TRBJ2-3|.|TRBD2
TGTGCCAGCAGCGTACAGCTAGCGGGAGCCACAGATACGCAGTATTTT
CASSVQLAGATDTQYF
>TRBV7-9|TRBJ2-3|.|TRBD1
TGTGCCAGCAGCTCACAGGGGGCTGGCACAGATACGCAGTATTTT
CASSSQGAGTDTQYF
>TRBV19|TRBJ1-1|.|.
TGTGCCAGTAGTATGGGGTTGGGGCTGAACACTGAAGCTTTCTTT
CASSMGLGLNTEAFF
>TRBV10-1|TRBJ1-3|.|TRBD1
TGCGCCAGCAGCGAGGACAGGGGGAACACCATATATTTT
CASSEDRGNTIYF
>TRBV29-1|TRBJ1-2|once|.
TGCAGCGTTATCGCTGGGCTTGGCTACACCTTC
CSVIAGLGYTF
>TRBV6-1|TRBJ2-5|once|.
TGTGCCAGCAGCCTTTGGGGGGCAGTTCAAGAGACCCAGTACTTC
CASSLWGAVQETQYF
>TRBV9|TRBJ1-1|once|.
TGTGCCAGCAGCGTAGGTTTCAAGAGCACTGAAGCTTTCTTT
CASSVGFKSTEAFF
>TRBV19|TRBJ2-7|.|.
TGTGCCAGTACCCGGGACGGCGGTTCCTACGAGCAGTACTTC
CASTRDGGSYEQYF
>TRBV2|TRBJ2-7|.|.
TGTGCCAGCCTACAGGTAATCAACGAGCAGTACTTC
CASLQVINEQYF
>TRBV7-9|TRBJ1-5|.|.
TGTGCCAGCAGCTTAGGTAGGGGGTATCAGCCCCAGCATTTT
CASSLGRGYQPQHF
>TRBV7-3|TRBJ2-3|.|TRBD1
TGTGCCAGCAGCCCGAGGGGACAGGGGGCAACAGATACGCAGTATTTT
CASSPRGQGATDTQYF